The 32 T cell receptor beta chains below all came from one sample that was sequenced in a study of T cells in Graves' hyperthyroidism and ophthalmopathy. The source material, RNA transcripts, was used to amplify TCR beta CDR3 regions. The primer set for the first-round RT-PCR of the TCR CDR3 was HTBI. One entry per CDR3 protein results from TCRdb running MiXCR on the multiplex PCR reads. Counted here are around 700,000 distinct CDR3 sequences, approximately 18% occurring once; the ten biggest clones make up about a sixth. Material for sequencing was blood. Receptor source: a woman in her forties or fifties with Graves' hyperthyroidism that later progressed to Graves' ophthalmopathy.

Many counts were recorded for this clonotype. The chain uses TRBV12-3 or TRBV12-4 and TRBJ1-3; D is undetermined. Trimming stripped 8 bases from V and 6 bases from J, with 14 bases between. CDR3 length: 13 residues. CDR3 in DNA: TGTGCCAGCCGTCCCACGGGAGCAAACACCATATATTTT. It encodes CASRPTGANTIYF.

This clonotype came up a few times. The chain joins TRBV25-1 to TRBJ2-7; no reliable D call. The CDR3 extends over 11 amino acids. Trimming shortened V by 2 bases and J by 3 bases, and 2 bases separated the two germline ends. The germline V gene has CDR1 MGHDK and CDR2 SYGVNS. For the CDR3, the DNA is TGTGCCAGCAGTGAAATCTACGAGCAGTACTTC. Translated: CASSEIYEQYF.

This chain uses TRBV6-1 with TRBJ2-1; TRBD2 matches 12 bases. V was clipped by 6 bases and J by 8 bases; unmatched bases: 5. In germline, CDR1 is MNHNS, CDR2 SASEGT. This CDR3 comprises 14 residues. The CDR3 is CASRTSGGRDEQFF. In DNA form, the CDR3 reads TGTGCCAGCAGAACTAGCGGGGGGAGGGATGAGCAGTTCTTC.

This clonotype was picked up many times. This chain joins TRBV20-1 and TRBJ2-7, with 8 nucleotides matching TRBD1. V trimming: 6 bases; J trimming: 1 base; junction bases outside the gene matches: 8. Germline CDR1 is DFQATT and CDR2 is SNEGSKA (reference sequence). The CDR3 spans 14 residues. The chain's CDR3 is CSAQGQDASYEQYF. The CDR3 coding sequence is TGCAGTGCGCAGGGACAGGACGCATCCTACGAGCAGTACTTC.

The chain couples TRBV6-1 to TRBJ1-6; weak D call: TRBD1 (5 bases). Germline V lookup: CDR1 MNHNS, CDR2 SASEGT. This CDR3 is built from 16 residues. V gave up 5 bases and J gave up 0 bases, with 11 bases separating them. CDR3 in amino acids: CASSTYDSSYNSPLHF. In DNA, the CDR3 is TGTGCCAGCAGTACATACGACAGCTCCTATAATTCACCCCTCCACTTT.

Concerning this clonotype: This may come from a read error, since a much larger clone is one base off. This chain's CDR3 is CASSLGTTLSTEASF. CDR3 in DNA: TGTGCCAGCAGCTTGGGGACAACGTTATCGACTGAAGCTTCCTTT. The rearrangement joins TRBV5-5 to TRBJ1-1; weak D call: TRBD1 (5 bases). Germline CDR1 SGHKS, CDR2 YYEKEE (reference sequence). This CDR3 comprises 15 residues.

This clonotype was found many times. The V and J genes are TRBV6-2 or TRBV6-3 and TRBJ1-2, with 7 bases fitting TRBD1. This CDR3 comprises 15 residues. Germline V CDR1 and CDR2: MNHEY, SVGEGT. The V segment lost 6 bases and the J segment 2 bases; nucleotides outside the gene matches: 9. The CDR3 bases are TGTGCCAGCAGATACCGCCGACAGGGAAACTATGGCTACACCTTC. Residues: CASRYRRQGNYGYTF.

The rearrangement links TRBV11-2 to TRBJ2-1; 7 bases map to TRBD2. Germline assignment: CDR1 SGHAT and CDR2 FQNNGV. The CDR3 length is 14 residues. The V and J ends lost 5 bases and 6 bases, in that order; junction bases with no gene match: 7. DNA for the CDR3: TGTGCCAGCAGCCTGACTAGCCCCCCCAATGAGCAGTTCTTC. This gives the protein CASSLTSPPNEQFF.

Concerning this clonotype itself: A much larger clone is a single base away; this may be a read error. The V gene is TRBV18, the J gene TRBJ1-3; unclear D gene. This CDR3 is 14 amino acids long. Germline values: CDR1 KGHSH, CDR2 LQKENI. The CDR3 loop reads CASSGVSSGDTIYF. The CDR3 DNA reads as TGTGCCAGCTCCGGGGTGAGCTCTGGAGACACCATATATTTT.

In regard to this clonotype: Relative to the germline gene, one junction end is altered; a read error may explain this. This rearrangement joins TRBV12-5 to TRBJ1-5; D is perhaps TRBD1 (5 bases). Per germline, CDR1 LGHNT and CDR2 FRNRAP. The CDR3 is 14 residues long. CDR3 loop: CPSGSAAQGQPQHF. The CDR3 DNA reads TGTCCTAGTGGTTCGGCCGCCCAGGGTCAGCCCCAGCATTTT.

There are many counts of this clonotype. This chain connects TRBV7-2 to TRBJ2-1; TRBD2 matches at 12 bases. The V gene's germline CDR1 is SGHTA and CDR2 FQGNSA. This CDR3 contains 21 residues. Unmatched junction bases numbered 15, after V lost 3 bases and J lost 0 bases. The CDR3 loop reads CASSFSQVGLAGWSSYNEQFF. In DNA form, the CDR3 reads TGTGCCAGCAGCTTCAGTCAAGTCGGACTAGCGGGGTGGAGCTCCTACAATGAGCAGTTCTTC.

With regard to this clonotype: A junction boundary mismatches the germline segment, possibly from a read error. The CDR3 here is CASSYSAKTFAF. The CDR3 nucleotides read TGTGCCAGCAGCTACTCCGCTAAAACTTTTGCCTTC. The chain links TRBV12-3 or TRBV12-4 to TRBJ1-2, with no clear D. The CDR3 extends over 12 amino acids.

This clonotype has just a few counts. The genes are TRBV6-9 and TRBJ1-5; 9 bases agree with TRBD1. Trimming took 2 bases from V and 1 from J; bases not matched to a gene: 6. Germline CDR1 is MNHGY and CDR2 is SVAAGI. The CDR3 contains 17 residues. DNA of the CDR3: TGTGCCAGCAGTTATGGGGACAGGGATCGAAGCAATCAGCCCCAGCATTTT. Its translation: CASSYGDRDRSNQPQHF.

This clonotype was detected a few times. This sequence joins TRBV9 and TRBJ2-3; 11 bases line up with TRBD2. Germline loops: CDR1 SGDLS, CDR2 YYNGEE. V lost 4 bases, J lost 2 bases, and 6 bases stayed unmatched. The CDR3 has 16 amino acids. In DNA form, the CDR3 reads TGTGCCAGCAGCAATCGGACTAGCGGGTTCACAGATACGCAGTATTTT. It specifies CASSNRTSGFTDTQYF.

This chain links TRBV20-1 with TRBJ1-5; 7 bases match TRBD1. The V gene's germline CDR1 is DFQATT and CDR2 SNEGSKA (reference sequence). The CDR3 loop spans 15 amino acids. V lost 0 bases to trimming and J lost 4 bases; unmatched junction nucleotides: 6. CDR3 protein: CSAREERTGNQPQHF. The CDR3 DNA sequence: TGCAGTGCTAGAGAAGAAAGGACAGGAAATCAGCCCCAGCATTTT.

The chain carries TRBV12-3 or TRBV12-4 and TRBJ2-3; D is uncertain. The CDR3 has 12 amino acids. Trimming left V 4 bases short and J 9 bases short, with 11 bases between. The CDR3 bases are TGTGCCAGCAGTTCGAGACAACCAACGCAGTATTTT. Translating gives CASSSRQPTQYF.

This sequence joins TRBV5-1 and TRBJ2-1; 9 positions match TRBD1. Trimming took 4 bases from V and 1 from J; bases not matched to a gene: 6. CDR3 size: 16 residues. Looked up from germline, CDR1 is SGHRS and CDR2 is YFSETQ. The CDR3 is CASSERTGVSYNEQFF. In nucleotides, the CDR3 is TGCGCCAGCAGCGAGAGGACAGGGGTTTCCTACAATGAGCAGTTCTTC.

The chain recombines TRBV14 with TRBJ1-2; D is unclear. Per germline, CDR1 SGHDN and CDR2 FVKESK. V dropped 1 base and J dropped 2 bases, with 11 bases sitting between them. This CDR3 spans 15 amino acids. The CDR3 protein is CASSQGPWTNYGYTF. The CDR3 bases are TGTGCCAGCAGCCAAGGGCCGTGGACCAACTATGGCTACACCTTC.

This chain joins TRBV20-1 and TRBJ1-4; the D gene is possibly TRBD1 (5 bases). Germline V CDR1 and CDR2: DFQATT, SNEGSKA (reference sequence). Between the trimmed V and J ends, which lost 6 bases and 4 bases, there was a span of 12 bases. This CDR3 spans 13 amino acids. As DNA, the CDR3 is TGCAGTGCGCCGAGACAGATTAATGAAAAACTGTTTTTT. Translated, it gives CSAPRQINEKLFF.

Ten or more counts support this clonotype. The chain combines TRBV30 with TRBJ2-5, with 7 bases fitting TRBD1. The CDR3 length is 15 residues. The J segment lost 7 bases and the V segment lost 0 bases, leaving 11 bases of the junction unmatched. Per the germline V gene, CDR1 is GTSNPN and CDR2 is SVGIG (reference sequence). The CDR3 protein is CAWSVEGTASGTQYF. The CDR3 nucleotides read TGTGCCTGGAGTGTCGAAGGGACAGCCTCAGGGACCCAGTACTTC.

The chain is built from TRBV6-1 and TRBJ2-3; possible D gene TRBD1, 5 bases. The CDR3 is made up of 22 amino acids. Per the germline V gene, CDR1 is MNHNS and CDR2 is SASEGT. Trimming cost V 2 bases and J 6 bases, with 36 bases left between them. Here the CDR3 reads CASSEWAPKIMSGHGRKDTQYF. Written as DNA, the CDR3 is TGTGCCAGCAGTGAATGGGCCCCAAAAATAATGTCAGGACACGGCCGAAAGGATACGCAGTATTTT.

This clonotype was detected many times. V usage is TRBV2 and J usage is TRBJ1-5; D unresolved. CDR3 length: 13 amino acids. The germline V and J ends were trimmed by 8 bases and 0 bases, with 8 bases remaining between them. The V gene's germline CDR1 is SNHLY and CDR2 FYNNEI. The CDR3 DNA reads as TGTGCCAGCGTACGGTCTAGCAATCAGCCCCAGCATTTT. Translating it yields CASVRSSNQPQHF.

At least ten counts were recorded for this clonotype. The rearrangement uses TRBV6-1 and TRBJ2-5; 10 bases match TRBD1. V shed 7 bases and J 4 bases; nucleotides not matched to a gene: 9. This CDR3 is built from 15 residues. CDR1 is MNHNS, CDR2 SASEGT, per germline. The CDR3 nucleotides are TGTGCCAGCAACAACGGACAGGGGGTTGGAGAGACCCAGTACTTC. Amino acids: CASNNGQGVGETQYF.

Notes on this clonotype: A much bigger clone sits one base away, suggesting this may be a read error. The chain carries TRBV7-3 and TRBJ2-1; the D is unclear. The CDR3 covers 15 residues. Germline V CDR1 and CDR2: SGHTA, FQGTGA. Trimming pared 10 bases from V and 1 base from J, leaving 17 bases between. The CDR3 region is CAKFQVRLSYNEQFF. As DNA, the CDR3 is TGTGCCAAATTCCAAGTAAGGTTATCCTACAATGAGCAGTTCTTC. Full variable domain (rest looked up from reference TRBV7-3 and TRBJ2-1): GAGVSQTPSNKVTEKGKYVELRCDPISGHTALYWYRQSLGQGPEFLIYFQGTGAADDSGLPNDRFFAVRPEGSVSTLKIQRTERGDSAVYLCAKFQVRLSYNEQFFGPGTRLTVL.

J is TRBJ2-1 and V is TRBV7-9, with 12 bases matching TRBD2. Germline V gives CDR1 SEHNR, CDR2 FQNEAQ (reference sequence). After removal of 1 base from V and 12 bases from J, the junction contained 7 bases not matched to a gene. The CDR3 totals 15 residues. The CDR3 region is CASSLGTSGNGVQFF. For the CDR3, the DNA is TGTGCCAGCAGCTTAGGGACTAGCGGGAATGGCGTGCAGTTCTTC.

The chain carries TRBV3-1 and TRBJ1-1; 7 nucleotides align to TRBD1. The CDR3 is made up of 14 amino acids. CDR1 is LGHDT, CDR2 YNNKEL, per germline (reference sequence). J lost 1 base, V lost 5 bases, and 4 bases had no gene match. This CDR3 is CASSAGDRNTEAFF. The CDR3 DNA follows: TGTGCCAGCAGCGCTGGGGACAGGAACACTGAAGCTTTCTTT. The complete variable domain, with remaining parts taken from reference TRBV3-1 and TRBJ1-1, reads DTAVSQTPKYLVTQMGNDKSIKCEQNLGHDTMYWYKQDSKKFLKIMFSYNNKELIINETVPNRFSPKSPDKAHLNLHINSLELGDSAVYFCASSAGDRNTEAFFGQGTRLTVV.

V is TRBV5-4 and J is TRBJ2-7; 11 bases fit TRBD1. Germline-derived CDR1 and CDR2 are SGHNT and YYREEE (reference sequence). V was clipped by 2 bases and J by 3 bases; unmatched bases: 4. This CDR3 is 15 amino acids long. CDR3 sequence: CASSLEGTGGYEQYF. For the CDR3, the DNA is TGTGCCAGCAGCTTAGAGGGGACAGGGGGCTACGAGCAGTACTTC.

In its sample, this clonotype was seen a few times. The chain joins TRBV5-6 to TRBJ2-1, with 11 bases identical to TRBD2. The CDR3 loop spans 16 amino acids. The junction had 4 bases not matched to a gene; V was cut back by 2 bases and J by 3 bases. The V gene's germline CDR1 is SGHDT and CDR2 YYEEEE. CDR3 amino acids: CASSLVAGGIYNEQFF. In DNA form, the CDR3 reads TGTGCCAGCAGCTTAGTAGCGGGGGGGATCTACAATGAGCAGTTCTTC.

This clonotype was observed many times. The J gene is TRBJ1-1, the V gene TRBV12-3 or TRBV12-4; 11 bases align to TRBD1. This CDR3 is 14 amino acids long. After removal of 6 bases from V and 10 bases from J, the junction contained 10 bases not matched to a gene. CDR3 amino acids: CASSLAPGQGVAFF. The CDR3 nucleotides read TGTGCCAGCAGCCTAGCCCCGGGACAGGGGGTAGCTTTCTTT.

The V call is TRBV14, the J call TRBJ2-2; D not certain. Germline CDR1 reads SGHDN; CDR2 reads FVKESK. V was cut by 1 base and J by 2 bases, with 8 bases left in between. The CDR3 is 15 amino acids. CDR3 in amino acids: CASSQVRLNTGELFF. The DNA of the CDR3 is TGTGCCAGCAGCCAAGTCCGACTCAACACCGGGGAGCTGTTTTTT.

This clonotype has at least ten counts. The gene calls are TRBV5-1 and TRBJ1-1; D remains unclear. The V gene lost 4 bases and the J gene lost 11 bases, with 12 bases spanning the gap. The germline V gene has CDR1 SGHRS and CDR2 YFSETQ. CDR3 length: 11 amino acids. DNA of the CDR3: TGCGCCAGCAGCACCGGGAGGGATGCTTTCTTT. Its protein product is CASSTGRDAFF.

This clonotype showed up many times. The chain carries TRBV13 and TRBJ2-7, with D maybe TRBD1 (6 bases). Germline CDR1 reads PRHDT; CDR2 reads FYEKMQ (reference sequence). CDR3 length equals 14 residues. Trimming removed 0 bases from V and 3 bases from J, with 9 bases in between. The CDR3, as DNA: TGTGCCAGCAGCTTAGGACAGGGTATCTACGAGCAGTACTTC. As protein: CASSLGQGIYEQYF.